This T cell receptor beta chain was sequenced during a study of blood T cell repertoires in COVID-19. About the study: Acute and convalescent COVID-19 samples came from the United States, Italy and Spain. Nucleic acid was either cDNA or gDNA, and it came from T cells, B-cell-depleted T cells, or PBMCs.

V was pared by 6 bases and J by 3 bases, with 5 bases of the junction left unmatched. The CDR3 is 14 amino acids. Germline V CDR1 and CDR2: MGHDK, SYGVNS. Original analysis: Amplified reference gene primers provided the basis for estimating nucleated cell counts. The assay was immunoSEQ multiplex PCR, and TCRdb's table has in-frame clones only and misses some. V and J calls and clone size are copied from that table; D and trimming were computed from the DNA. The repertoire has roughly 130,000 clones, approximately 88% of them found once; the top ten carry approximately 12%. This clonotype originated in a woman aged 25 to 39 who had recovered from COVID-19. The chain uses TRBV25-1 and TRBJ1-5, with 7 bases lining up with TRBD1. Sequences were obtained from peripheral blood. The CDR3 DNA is TGTGCCAGCAGCCCGACAGGGTTCAATCAGCCCCAGCATTTT. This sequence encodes CASSPTGFNQPQHF. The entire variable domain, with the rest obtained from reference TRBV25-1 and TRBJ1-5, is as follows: EADIYQTPRYLVIGTGKKITLECSQTMGHDKMYWYQQDPGMELHLIHYSYGVNSTEKGDLSSESTVSRIRTEHFPLTLESARPSHTSQYLCASSPTGFNQPQHFGDGTRLSIL.